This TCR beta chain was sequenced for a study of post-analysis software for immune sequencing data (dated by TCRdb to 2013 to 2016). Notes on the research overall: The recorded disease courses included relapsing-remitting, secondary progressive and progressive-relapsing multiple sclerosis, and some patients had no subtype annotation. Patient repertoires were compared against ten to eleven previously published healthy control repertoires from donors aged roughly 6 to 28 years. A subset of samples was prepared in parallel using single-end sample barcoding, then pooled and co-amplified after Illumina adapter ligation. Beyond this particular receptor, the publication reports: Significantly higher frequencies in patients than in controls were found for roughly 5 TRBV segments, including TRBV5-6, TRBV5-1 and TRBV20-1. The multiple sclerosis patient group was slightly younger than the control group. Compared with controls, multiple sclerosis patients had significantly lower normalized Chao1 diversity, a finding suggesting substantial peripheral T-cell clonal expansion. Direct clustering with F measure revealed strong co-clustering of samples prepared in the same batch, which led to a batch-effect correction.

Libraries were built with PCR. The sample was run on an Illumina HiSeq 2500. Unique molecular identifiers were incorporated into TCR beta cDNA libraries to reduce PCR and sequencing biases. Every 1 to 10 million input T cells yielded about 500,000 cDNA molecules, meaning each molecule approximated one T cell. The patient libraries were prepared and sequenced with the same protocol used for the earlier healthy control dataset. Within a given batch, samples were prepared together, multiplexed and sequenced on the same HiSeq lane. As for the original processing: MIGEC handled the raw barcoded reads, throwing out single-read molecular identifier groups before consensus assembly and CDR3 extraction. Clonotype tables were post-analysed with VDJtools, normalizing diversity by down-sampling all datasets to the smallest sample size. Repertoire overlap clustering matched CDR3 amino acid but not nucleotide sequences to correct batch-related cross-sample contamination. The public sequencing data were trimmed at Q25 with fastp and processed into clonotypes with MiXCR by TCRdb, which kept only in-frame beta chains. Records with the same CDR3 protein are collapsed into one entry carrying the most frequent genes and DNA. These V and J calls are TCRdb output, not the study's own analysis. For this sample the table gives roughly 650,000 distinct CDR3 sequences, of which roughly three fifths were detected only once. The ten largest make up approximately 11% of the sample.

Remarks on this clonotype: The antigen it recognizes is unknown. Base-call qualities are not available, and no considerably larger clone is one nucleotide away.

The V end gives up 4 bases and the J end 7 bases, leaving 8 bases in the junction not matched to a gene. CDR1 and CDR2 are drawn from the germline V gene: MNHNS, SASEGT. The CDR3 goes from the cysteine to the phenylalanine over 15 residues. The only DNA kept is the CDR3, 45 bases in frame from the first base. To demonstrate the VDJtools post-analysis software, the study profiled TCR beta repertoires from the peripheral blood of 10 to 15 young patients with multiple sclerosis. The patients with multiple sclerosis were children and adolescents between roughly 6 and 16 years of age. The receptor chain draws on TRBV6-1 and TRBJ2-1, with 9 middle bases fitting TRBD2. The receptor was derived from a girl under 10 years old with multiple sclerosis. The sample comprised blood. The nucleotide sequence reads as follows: TGTGCCAGCAGTGGTCCGGGCGGGGGGGCGAATGAGCAGTTCTTC. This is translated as CASSGPGGGANEQFF.